Listed below are T cell receptor beta chains from one sample, sequenced in a study of blood T cell repertoires in COVID-19. Assay used: immunoSEQ multiplex PCR; TCRdb lists only in-frame clones, some missing. The table shows some 140,000 clones, with over 70% occurring only once. Sequencing was carried out using peripheral blood. Receptors were obtained from an elderly man with acute or convalescent COVID-19. Both conserved end residues are part of each CDR3. Each record gives: clone size, D gene, J gene, V gene, CDR3 protein, CDR3 DNA. D genes are given only for firm matches. Where a row states a size, it is once, few, many or the class of an expanded clone; other rows omit it.

many | TRBD1 | TRBJ1-1 | TRBV6-6 | CASSPPRDRVRGAFF | TGTGCCAGCAGTCCCCCCCGGGACAGGGTTCGAGGAGCTTTCTTT
- | TRBD2 | TRBJ2-3 | TRBV7-9 | CASSRLAGGREDTQYF | TGTGCCAGCAGCCGCTTAGCGGGGGGGCGGGAGGATACGCAGTATTTT
- | TRBD1 | TRBJ1-2 | TRBV6-5 | CASSYEGTGGRYGYTF | TGTGCCAGCAGTTACGAGGGGACAGGGGGGCGCTATGGCTACACCTTC
- | TRBD1 | TRBJ1-5 | TRBV2 | CASSAMRGPHQPQHF | TGTGCCAGCAGTGCAATGAGGGGGCCTCATCAGCCCCAGCATTTT
once | - | TRBJ2-1 | TRBV6-5 | CASSTIRVNEQFF | TGTGCCAGCAGCACAATCAGGGTCAATGAGCAGTTCTTC
- | TRBD2 | TRBJ2-1 | TRBV5-1 | CASSLWSGTNSYNEQFF | TGCGCCAGCAGCTTATGGAGCGGGACCAACTCCTACAATGAGCAGTTCTTC
- | TRBD2 | TRBJ2-7 | TRBV2 | CASSVGRQRGGSYYEQYF | TGTGCCAGCAGTGTGGGTCGACAGCGGGGGGGAAGTTACTACGAGCAGTACTTC
- | - | TRBJ2-3 | TRBV5-1 | CASSPQISTDTQYF | TGCGCCAGCAGTCCACAGATTAGCACAGATACGCAGTATTTT
- | - | TRBJ1-5 | TRBV4-1 | CASSQDFEGSMGNQPQHF | TGCGCCAGCAGCCAAGATTTCGAGGGATCGATGGGCAATCAGCCCCAGCATTTT
once | - | TRBJ2-5 | TRBV23-1 | CATHGTQYF | TGCGCCACCCACGGGACCCAGTACTTC
- | TRBD1 | TRBJ1-6 | TRBV28 | CASSLPGQGESPLHF | TGTGCCAGCAGCTTACCGGGACAGGGAGAATCACCCCTCCACTTT
- | TRBD1 | TRBJ1-1 | TRBV2 | CAATWTGIGEAFF | TGTGCCGCAACCTGGACAGGGATCGGTGAAGCTTTCTTT
- | TRBD1 | TRBJ1-1 | TRBV3-1/TRBV3-2 | CASEGAGPEAFF | TGTGCCAGCGAGGGGGCCGGGCCTGAAGCTTTCTTT
- | - | TRBJ2-7 | TRBV10-1 | CASSSRQSTYEQYF | TGCGCCAGCAGCTCGAGACAGAGTACCTACGAGCAGTACTTC
few | TRBD1 | TRBJ1-2 | TRBV7-2 | CASMDSGTGRFGYTF | TGTGCCAGCATGGATTCCGGGACAGGCCGTTTTGGCTACACCTTC
- | - | TRBJ1-6 | TRBV5-4 | CASSLENGGVSPLHF | TGTGCCAGCAGCCTCGAGAATGGAGGAGTTTCACCCCTCCACTTT